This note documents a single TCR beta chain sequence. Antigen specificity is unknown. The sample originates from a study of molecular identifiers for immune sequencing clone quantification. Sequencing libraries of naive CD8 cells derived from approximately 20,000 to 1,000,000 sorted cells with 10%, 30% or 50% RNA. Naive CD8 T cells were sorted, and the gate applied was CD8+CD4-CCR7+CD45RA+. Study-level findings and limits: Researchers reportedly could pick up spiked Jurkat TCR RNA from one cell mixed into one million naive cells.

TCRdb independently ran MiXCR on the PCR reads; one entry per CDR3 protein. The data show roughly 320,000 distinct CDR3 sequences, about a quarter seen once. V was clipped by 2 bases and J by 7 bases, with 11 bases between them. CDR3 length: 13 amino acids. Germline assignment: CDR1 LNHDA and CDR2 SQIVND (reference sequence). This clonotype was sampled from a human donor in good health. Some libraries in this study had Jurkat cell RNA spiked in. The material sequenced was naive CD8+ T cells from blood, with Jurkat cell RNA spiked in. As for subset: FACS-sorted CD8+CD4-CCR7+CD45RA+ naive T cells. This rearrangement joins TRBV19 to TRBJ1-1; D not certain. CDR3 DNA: TGTGCCAGTAGTATATTGGAGGCAGTTGAAGCTTTCTTT. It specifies CASSILEAVEAFF.